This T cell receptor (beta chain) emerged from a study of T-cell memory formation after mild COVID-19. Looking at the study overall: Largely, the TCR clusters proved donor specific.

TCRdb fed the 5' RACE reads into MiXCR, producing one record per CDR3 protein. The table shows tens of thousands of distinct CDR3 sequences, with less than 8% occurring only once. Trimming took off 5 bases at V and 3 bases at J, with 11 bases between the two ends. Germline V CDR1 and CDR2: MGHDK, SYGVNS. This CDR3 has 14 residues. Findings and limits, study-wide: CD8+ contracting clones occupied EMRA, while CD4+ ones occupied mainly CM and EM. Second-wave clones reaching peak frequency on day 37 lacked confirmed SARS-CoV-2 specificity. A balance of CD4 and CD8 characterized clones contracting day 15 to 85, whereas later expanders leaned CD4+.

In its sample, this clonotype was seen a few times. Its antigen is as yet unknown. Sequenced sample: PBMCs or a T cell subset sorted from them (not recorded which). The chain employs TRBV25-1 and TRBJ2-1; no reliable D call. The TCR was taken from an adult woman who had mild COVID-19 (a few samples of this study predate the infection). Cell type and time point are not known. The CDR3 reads CASSQSDFYNEQFF. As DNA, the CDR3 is TGTGCCAGCAGTCAGTCCGACTTCTACAATGAGCAGTTCTTC.